Listed below are T cell receptor beta chains from one sample, sequenced in a study of cytomegalovirus exposure and HLA in healthy donors. Repertoires were generated with immunoSEQ multiplex PCR, while TCRdb's copy carries only in-frame clones and drops some. Its clone listing holds 150,000 to 200,000 clones. Specimen: PBMCs. These receptors originate from a man aged 30 to 39 in good health and CMV-seronegative. Each CDR3 is given with its conserved first and last residue. Each record gives: D gene, J gene, V gene, CDR3 length, CDR3 DNA, CDR3 protein. A D gene is named only where the DNA matches it firmly.

TRBD2	TRBJ2-1	TRBV7-6	16	TGTGCCAGCAGCTTAGGAGGGACTAGCGGTTACAATGAGCAGTTCTTC	CASSLGGTSGYNEQFF
TRBD2	TRBJ2-5	TRBV19	15	TGTGCCAGTAGTATTAGTGCGGGAGGGGAAGAGACCCAGTACTTC	CASSISAGGEETQYF
TRBD2	TRBJ2-1	TRBV7-9	16	TGTGCCAGCAGCTTAAGACCGACTAGCGGGAGTCGGGGGCAGTTCTTC	CASSLRPTSGSRGQFF
TRBD1	TRBJ2-3	TRBV6-6	13	TGTGCCAGCAGTTTACAGGGGACAGATACGCAGTATTTT	CASSLQGTDTQYF
TRBD1	TRBJ1-4	TRBV6-1	15	TGTGCCAGCAGTACCGGACAGGGGAAGGGTGAAAAACTGTTTTTT	CASSTGQGKGEKLFF
-	TRBJ2-1	TRBV5-1	13	TGCGCCAGCAGCCCGGGACTTCAGGAGGAGCAGTTCTTC	CASSPGLQEEQFF
-	TRBJ1-1	TRBV6-4	14	TGTGCCAGCAGTCTTTCAGGGATGAACACTGAAGCTTTCTTT	CASSLSGMNTEAFF
-	TRBJ1-3	TRBV4-3	16	TGCGCCAGCAGCAAGAACCCGGGAACCTCTGGAAACACCATATATTTT	CASSKNPGTSGNTIYF
TRBD2	TRBJ2-1	TRBV19	15	TGTGCCAGTAGGGGGAGGGCCGGGAGCTACAATGAGCAGTTCTTC	CASRGRAGSYNEQFF
-	TRBJ1-5	TRBV4-2	15	TGTGCCAGCAGCCACGAGGGTTTTAGCAATCAGCCCCAGCATTTT	CASSHEGFSNQPQHF
-	TRBJ1-3	TRBV5-8	14	TGTGCCAGCAGCCCCCAGGGATCCGGAAACACCATATATTTT	CASSPQGSGNTIYF
-	TRBJ1-2	TRBV19	16	TGTGCCAGTAGTATAAGTGCCGTAGGAACAGGGCATGGCTACACCTTC	CASSISAVGTGHGYTF
TRBD2	TRBJ2-1	TRBV7-2	11	TGTGCCAGCAGCCGGGGGAGGGCCAAGTTCTTC	CASSRGRAKFF
-	TRBJ2-5	TRBV15	15	TGTGCCACCAGCAGAGATAAAGGGGCTTCTCTGGAGCAGTACTTC	CATSRDKGASLEQYF
TRBD2	TRBJ2-1	TRBV7-8	18	TGTGCCAGCAGCCCGCTTCCATTCGGACTAGCTCCGGACAATGAGCAGTTCTTC	CASSPLPFGLAPDNEQFF
-	TRBJ2-1	TRBV9	15	TGTGCCAGCAGCGTAGCATCGGGTCTATTCAATGAGCAGTTCTTC	CASSVASGLFNEQFF
TRBD1	TRBJ1-4	TRBV5-6	16	TGTGCCAGCAGCTTTGGACAGGGCAGTACTCGGGAAAAACTGTTTTTT	CASSFGQGSTREKLFF
TRBD1	TRBJ1-2	TRBV29-1	16	TGCAGCGTTGAAGGCCCTGGGGACAGGGTAAGAGATGGCTACACCTTC	CSVEGPGDRVRDGYTF
TRBD1	TRBJ1-2	TRBV10-3	16	TGTGCCACCACCCCAGGGCAGACAGGGGGCATCTATGGCTACACCTTC	CATTPGQTGGIYGYTF
-	TRBJ2-1	TRBV11-2	13	TGTGCCAGCAGCTTATATACACACAATGAGCAGTTCTTC	CASSLYTHNEQFF
-	TRBJ2-5	TRBV25-1	15	TGTGCCAGCAGTCACCAGCGGAACCTACAAGAGACCCAGTACTTC	CASSHQRNLQETQYF
-	TRBJ1-5	TRBV7-2	12	TGTGCCAGCAGCTTAAGCTATCAGCCCCAGCATTTT	CASSLSYQPQHF
-	TRBJ2-5	TRBV7-9	14	TGTGCCAGCAGCCTAAATCAGGGGCGAGAGACCCAGTACTTC	CASSLNQGRETQYF
-	TRBJ1-2	TRBV28	12	TGTGCCAGCAGTTCTCCCGGCGGGGGCTACACCTTC	CASSSPGGGYTF
-	TRBJ1-5	TRBV19	15	TGTGCCAGTAGTATTGCGGGGGGGGCCGGTCAGCCCCAGCATTTT	CASSIAGGAGQPQHF
-	TRBJ2-3	TRBV5-1	15	TGCGCCAGCAGCCCGAGGGCCACGATAGCAGATACGCAGTATTTT	CASSPRATIADTQYF
TRBD2	TRBJ2-7	TRBV27	15	TGTGCCAGCAGTTTTCAGACTAGCGGGAGGGGAGAGCAGTACTTC	CASSFQTSGRGEQYF
TRBD1	TRBJ2-7	TRBV7-9	14	TGTGCCAGCAGCTCGGACAGGTGGTCCTACGAGCAGTACTTC	CASSSDRWSYEQYF
TRBD1	TRBJ2-7	TRBV6-5	14	TGTGCCAGCAGTTCGGGGACAGGGGGTTCCGAGCAGTACTTC	CASSSGTGGSEQYF
TRBD2	TRBJ2-1	TRBV7-2	14	TGTGCCAGCAGCTGGACTAGCGACTACAATGAGCAGTTCTTC	CASSWTSDYNEQFF
-	TRBJ2-5	TRBV9	13	TGTGCCAGCAGCGTGCGTCTAGCGGAGACCCAGTACTTC	CASSVRLAETQYF
TRBD1	TRBJ1-6	TRBV27	14	TGTGCCAGCAACCGGGTACAGGGGGCGTCACCCCTCCACTTT	CASNRVQGASPLHF
-	TRBJ1-5	TRBV27	19	TGTGCCAGCAGCCAATCACTACTTACAGGGCGTGAAAGGAATCAGCCCCAGCATTTT	CASSQSLLTGRERNQPQHF
TRBD1	TRBJ1-2	TRBV4-1	17	TGCGCCAGCAGCCCCGGACAGGGGGAGAATCCTAACTATGGCTACACCTTC	CASSPGQGENPNYGYTF
-	TRBJ1-1	TRBV19	14	TGTGCCAGTAGTATATACGGGAGAGACACTGAAGCTTTCTTT	CASSIYGRDTEAFF
-	TRBJ2-7	TRBV7-8	14	TGTGCCAGCACCCCAGGAGGCAGAGCCTACGAGCAGTACTTC	CASTPGGRAYEQYF
-	TRBJ1-6	TRBV5-1	15	TGCGCCAGCAGTGACCGACAGGCCCATAATTCACCCCTCCACTTT	CASSDRQAHNSPLHF
-	TRBJ2-1	TRBV6-9	11	TGTGCCAGCGGTCGTCGGGGTGAGCAGTTCTTC	CASGRRGEQFF
TRBD2	TRBJ2-1	TRBV4-2	16	TGTGCCAGCAGCCAAGGTCGGGCGGGAGGTTACAATGAGCAGTTCTTC	CASSQGRAGGYNEQFF
-	TRBJ1-1	TRBV27	16	TGTGCCAGCAGTTTATTGACAGGCTCCATGAACACTGAAGCTTTCTTT	CASSLLTGSMNTEAFF
-	TRBJ2-1	TRBV19	15	TGTGCCAGTAGTATATCAAGGCAGGGGGGAAATGAGCAGTTCTTC	CASSISRQGGNEQFF
-	TRBJ1-1	TRBV2	13	TGTGCCAGCAGGAGAGGGCAGGACACTGAAGCTTTCTTT	CASRRGQDTEAFF
-	TRBJ2-1	TRBV6-6	13	TGTGCCAGCAGTCCCCCTCCGGGCAATGAGCAGTTCTTC	CASSPPPGNEQFF
-	TRBJ2-3	TRBV14	14	TGTGCCAGCAGCCAGAGCGGGAGCACAGATACGCAGTATTTT	CASSQSGSTDTQYF
TRBD1	TRBJ1-2	TRBV9	15	TGTGCCAGCAGCCGAGGACAGGGGCAGATCTATGGCTACACCTTC	CASSRGQGQIYGYTF
TRBD1	TRBJ1-1	TRBV6-1	15	TGTGCCAGCAGACGAGGGGGACAGGGAGACACTGAAGCTTTCTTT	CASRRGGQGDTEAFF
TRBD1	TRBJ1-3	TRBV5-1	14	TGCGCCAGCAGCTTGGACAGGGGGCGAAACACCATATATTTT	CASSLDRGRNTIYF
TRBD1	TRBJ1-2	TRBV9	14	TGTGCCAGCAGCCCCTCCAGGGGGCTATATGGCTACACCTTC	CASSPSRGLYGYTF
-	TRBJ2-3	TRBV9	17	TGTGCCAGCAGCGTAGCCCGGGGAACCACAGTCACAGATACGCAGTATTTT	CASSVARGTTVTDTQYF
TRBD1	TRBJ1-4	TRBV5-4	13	TGTGCCAGCAGCGACAGGGGTGGGGAAAAACTGTTTTTT	CASSDRGGEKLFF
-	TRBJ2-7	TRBV7-3	13	TGTGCCAGCAGCCCGTCTCCAGGATACGAGCAGTACTTC	CASSPSPGYEQYF
-	TRBJ2-5	TRBV5-1	16	TGCGCCAGCAGCTATGGACCACAGGGCCCCCAAGAGACCCAGTACTTC	CASSYGPQGPQETQYF
-	TRBJ2-1	TRBV7-6	13	TGTGCCAGCAGCTTGGACAGCTACAATGAGCAGTTCTTC	CASSLDSYNEQFF
-	TRBJ2-7	TRBV7-9	12	TGTGCCCTAAGCGGTCCGGGTTACGAGCAGTACTTC	CALSGPGYEQYF
-	TRBJ1-6	TRBV28	14	TGTGCCAGCAGCCAGGGCTTACAGAATTCACCCCTCCACTTT	CASSQGLQNSPLHF
-	TRBJ2-5	TRBV6-1	13	TGTGCCAGCAGTGAAGACCGGGGAGAGACCCAGTACTTC	CASSEDRGETQYF